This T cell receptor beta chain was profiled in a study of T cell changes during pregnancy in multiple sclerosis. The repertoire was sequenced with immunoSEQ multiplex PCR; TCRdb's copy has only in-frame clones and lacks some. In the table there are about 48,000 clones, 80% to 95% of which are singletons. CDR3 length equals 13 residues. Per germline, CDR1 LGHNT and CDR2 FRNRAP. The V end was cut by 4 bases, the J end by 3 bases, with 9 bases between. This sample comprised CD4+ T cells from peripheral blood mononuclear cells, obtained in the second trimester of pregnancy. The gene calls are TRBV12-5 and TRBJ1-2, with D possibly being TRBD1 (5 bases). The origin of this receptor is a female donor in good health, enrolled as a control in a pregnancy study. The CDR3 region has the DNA TGTGCTAGTGGTTCGGGGGGTTACTATGGCTACACCTTC. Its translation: CASGSGGYYGYTF.